The clone carrying this TCR beta chain was seen a few times. As yet, its antigen is unknown. This sample was taken from a study of T cell responses to AZD1222 COVID-19 vaccine. The assay was immunoSEQ multiplex PCR, and TCRdb's table has in-frame clones only and misses some. There are roughly 160,000 clones in the sample; 80% to 90% occur only once, and 6.9% lies in the top ten. The CDR3 consists of 15 residues. The junction had 9 bases not matched to a gene; V was cut back by 4 bases and J by 7 bases. Per germline, CDR1 SGHDT and CDR2 YYEEEE. Findings and limits, study-wide: The peak T cell response came first, and repertoires were sampled only after it. Among the donors, most were white British and more were female, and clonal diversity was possibly underestimated. At baseline, just five to seven AZD1222 recipients tested seropositive.

The sequence was obtained from an adult in good health. The sample consisted of peripheral blood, taken on day 0 of AZD1222 vaccination. This chain links TRBV5-6 with TRBJ1-4; the match to TRBD1 covers 8 bases. CDR3 protein: CASSPTGGVGEKLFF. For the CDR3, the DNA is TGTGCCAGCAGCCCTACAGGGGGAGTAGGTGAAAAACTGTTTTTT.